This T cell receptor beta chain was found in a study of shared clonotypes between healthy human individuals. Deletions cut 6 bases from V and 1 base from J, with 10 bases between. CDR1 is MNHEY, CDR2 SVGAGI, per germline. The CDR3 runs to 14 residues. Data came from immunoSEQ multiplex PCR; TCRdb stores just in-frame clones and leaves some out. The sample yields 2,100,000 or so clones, roughly 95% seen once. The sequence came from a man younger than 30 in good health. The sequencing input was naive CD4+ T cells sorted from blood. The subset here: CD45RA+ positively selected. J is TRBJ2-1 and V is TRBV6-5; TRBD1 is a possible D gene (6 bases). CDR3 bases: TGTGCCAGCAGCCGGGACACGTCCTACAATGAGCAGTTCTTC. Amino acids: CASSRDTSYNEQFF.